This T cell receptor (beta chain) was profiled in a study of T cell responses to AZD1222 COVID-19 vaccine. Only one count was recorded for this clone. Antigen: not known. Measured with immunoSEQ multiplex PCR; TCRdb has only the in-frame clones, and not every one. This sample has roughly 200,000 clones, with roughly nine tenths found just once. Whole-study findings and limits: Vaccine-related CD4 TCRs covered spike, predominating at 160-218 and 743-854. Nearly half of spike-specific TCRs reportedly target unmutated variant regions.

CDR3 size: 14 residues. CDR1 is SGHDN and CDR2 is FVKESK in the germline V gene. V was pared by 2 bases and J by 4 bases, with 11 bases between. The sequence was collected from an adult who received the AZD1222 COVID-19 vaccine. The starting material was peripheral blood, obtained 28 days after the second AZD1222 dose. J is TRBJ1-1 and V is TRBV14; maybe TRBD1 (5 bases). CDR3 coding DNA: TGTGCCAGCAGCCAACAGGACACTCTCACTGAAGCTTTCTTT. Its translation is CASSQQDTLTEAFF.